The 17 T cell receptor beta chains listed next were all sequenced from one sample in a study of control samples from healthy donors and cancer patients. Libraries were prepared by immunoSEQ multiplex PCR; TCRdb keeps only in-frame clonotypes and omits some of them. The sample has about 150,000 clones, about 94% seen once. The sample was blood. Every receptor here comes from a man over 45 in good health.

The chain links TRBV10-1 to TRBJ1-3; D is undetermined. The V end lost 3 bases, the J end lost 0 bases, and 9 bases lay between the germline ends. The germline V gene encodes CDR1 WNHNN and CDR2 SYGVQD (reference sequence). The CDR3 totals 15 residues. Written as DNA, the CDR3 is TGCGCCAGCAGTGAATCCCGGAGCTCTGGAAACACCATATATTTT. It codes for CASSESRSSGNTIYF.

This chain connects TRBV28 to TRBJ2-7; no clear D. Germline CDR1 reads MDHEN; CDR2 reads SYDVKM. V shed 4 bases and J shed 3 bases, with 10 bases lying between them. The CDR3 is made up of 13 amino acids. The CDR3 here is CASSSGNLYEQYF. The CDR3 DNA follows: TGTGCCAGCAGTTCGGGCAACCTCTACGAGCAGTACTTC.

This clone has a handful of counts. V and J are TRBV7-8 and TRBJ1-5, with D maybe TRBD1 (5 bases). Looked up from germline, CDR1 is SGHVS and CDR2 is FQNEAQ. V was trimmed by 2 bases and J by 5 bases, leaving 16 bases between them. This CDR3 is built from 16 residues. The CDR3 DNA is TGTGCCAGCAGCTTACGCCCGGGGGGAGAATATCAGCCCCAGCATTTT. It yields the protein CASSLRPGGEYQPQHF.

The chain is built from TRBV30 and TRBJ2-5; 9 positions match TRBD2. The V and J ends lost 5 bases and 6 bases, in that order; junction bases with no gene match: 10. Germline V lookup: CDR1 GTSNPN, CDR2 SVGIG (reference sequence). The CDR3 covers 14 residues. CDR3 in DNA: TGTGCCTGGGGCTTTGGCGGGAGGGGGCAGACCCAGTACTTC. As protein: CAWGFGGRGQTQYF.

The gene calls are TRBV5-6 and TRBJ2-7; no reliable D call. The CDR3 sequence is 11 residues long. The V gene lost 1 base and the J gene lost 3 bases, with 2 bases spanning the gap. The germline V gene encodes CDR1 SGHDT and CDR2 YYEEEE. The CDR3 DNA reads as TGTGCCAGCAGCTTGTACTACGAGCAGTACTTC. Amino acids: CASSLYYEQYF.

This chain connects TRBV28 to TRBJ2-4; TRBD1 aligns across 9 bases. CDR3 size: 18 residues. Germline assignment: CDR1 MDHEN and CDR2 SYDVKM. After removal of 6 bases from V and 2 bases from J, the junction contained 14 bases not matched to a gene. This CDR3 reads CASREHAGTGRTKNIQYF. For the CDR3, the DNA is TGTGCCAGCAGGGAGCACGCCGGGACAGGGAGAACCAAAAACATTCAGTACTTC.

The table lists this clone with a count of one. The CDR3 DNA is TGTGCCAGCAGCCAGGGTACAGGGAACACTGAAGCTTTCTTT. Its protein product is CASSQGTGNTEAFF. This chain connects TRBV3-1 (or the pseudogene TRBV3-2) to TRBJ1-1, with D tentatively TRBD1 (5 bases). In germline, CDR1 is LGHDT, CDR2 YNNKEL (reference sequence). This CDR3 is 14 amino acids long. V was trimmed by 3 bases and J by 1 base, leaving 9 bases between them.

The CDR3 nucleotides are TGCGCCAGCCTTGGTAGCGGAGGCGTCACAGATACGCAGTATTTT. Its translation: CASLGSGGVTDTQYF. The chain employs TRBV5-1 and TRBJ2-3; maybe TRBD2 (6 bases). The V gene's germline CDR1 is SGHRS and CDR2 YFSETQ. Trimming stripped 7 bases from V and 2 bases from J, with 17 bases between. The CDR3 consists of 15 residues.

Written as DNA, the CDR3 is TGTGCCAGCAGATCAACAGAACCTAACTATGGCTACACCTTC. Its translation: CASRSTEPNYGYTF. V usage is TRBV6-6 and J usage is TRBJ1-2, with unresolved D. Germline V CDR1 and CDR2: MNHNY, SVGAGI (reference sequence). V dropped 6 bases and J dropped 0 bases, with 11 bases sitting between them. This CDR3 region has 14 residues.

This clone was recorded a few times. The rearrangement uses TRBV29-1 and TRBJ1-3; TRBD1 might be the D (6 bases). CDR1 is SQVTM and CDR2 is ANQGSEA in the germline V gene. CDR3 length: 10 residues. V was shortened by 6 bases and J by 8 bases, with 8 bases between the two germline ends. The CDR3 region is CSVRGDTIYF. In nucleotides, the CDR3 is TGCAGCGTCAGGGGAGACACCATATATTTT.

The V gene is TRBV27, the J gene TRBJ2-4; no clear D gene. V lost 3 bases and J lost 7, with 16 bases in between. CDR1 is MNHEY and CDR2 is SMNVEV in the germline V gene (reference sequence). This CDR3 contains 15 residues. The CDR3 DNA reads TGTGCCAGCAGTTTCCATGGCCCTTTGGGGAACATTCAGTACTTC. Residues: CASSFHGPLGNIQYF.

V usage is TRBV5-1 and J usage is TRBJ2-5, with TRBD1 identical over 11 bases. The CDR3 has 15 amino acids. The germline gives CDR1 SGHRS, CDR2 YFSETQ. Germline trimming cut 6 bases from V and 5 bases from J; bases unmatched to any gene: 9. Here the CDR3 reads CASTRGQGGYETQYF. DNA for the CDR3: TGCGCCAGCACTCGGGGACAGGGGGGTTATGAGACCCAGTACTTC.

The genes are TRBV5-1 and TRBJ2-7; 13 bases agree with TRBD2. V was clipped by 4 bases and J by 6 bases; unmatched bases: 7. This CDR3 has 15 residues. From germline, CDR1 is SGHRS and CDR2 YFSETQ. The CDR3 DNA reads TGCGCCAGCAGCCCGGCGGGACTAGCGGGATTCGAGCAGTACTTC. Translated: CASSPAGLAGFEQYF.

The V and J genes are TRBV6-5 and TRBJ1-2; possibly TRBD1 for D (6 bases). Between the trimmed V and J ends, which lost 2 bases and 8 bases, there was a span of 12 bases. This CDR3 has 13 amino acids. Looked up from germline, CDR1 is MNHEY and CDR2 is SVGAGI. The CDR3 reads CASSYAGQVGYTF. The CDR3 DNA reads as TGTGCCAGCAGTTACGCGGGACAAGTCGGCTACACCTTC.

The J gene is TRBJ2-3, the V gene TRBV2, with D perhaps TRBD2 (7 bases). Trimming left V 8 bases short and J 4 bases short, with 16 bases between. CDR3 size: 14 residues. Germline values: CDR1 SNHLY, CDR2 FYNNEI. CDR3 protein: CASGGATLADTQYF. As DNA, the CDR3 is TGTGCCAGCGGGGGGGCCACGCTCGCAGATACGCAGTATTTT.

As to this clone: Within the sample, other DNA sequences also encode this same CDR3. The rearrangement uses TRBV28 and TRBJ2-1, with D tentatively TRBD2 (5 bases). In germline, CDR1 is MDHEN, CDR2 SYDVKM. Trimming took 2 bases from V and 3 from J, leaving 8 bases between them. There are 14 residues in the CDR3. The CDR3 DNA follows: TGTGCCAGCAGTTTAGGAGGCCTCTACAATGAGCAGTTCTTC. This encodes CASSLGGLYNEQFF. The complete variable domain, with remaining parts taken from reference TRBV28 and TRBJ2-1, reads DVKVTQSSRYLVKRTGEKVFLECVQDMDHENMFWYRQDPGLGLRLIYFSYDVKMKEKGDIPEGYSVSREKKERFSLILESASTNQTSMYLCASSLGGLYNEQFFGPGTRLTVL.

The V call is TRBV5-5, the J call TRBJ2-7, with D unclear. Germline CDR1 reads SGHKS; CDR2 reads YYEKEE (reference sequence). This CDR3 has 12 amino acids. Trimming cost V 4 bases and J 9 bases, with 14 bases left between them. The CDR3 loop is CASSLGRLGQYF. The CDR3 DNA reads TGTGCCAGCAGCCTGGGCCGTCTCGGGCAGTACTTC. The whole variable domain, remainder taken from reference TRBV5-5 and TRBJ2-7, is DAGVTQSPTHLIKTRGQQVTLRCSPISGHKSVSWYQQVLGQGPQFIFQYYEKEERGRGNFPDRFSARQFPNYSSELNVNALLLGDSALYLCASSLGRLGQYFGPGTRLTVT.